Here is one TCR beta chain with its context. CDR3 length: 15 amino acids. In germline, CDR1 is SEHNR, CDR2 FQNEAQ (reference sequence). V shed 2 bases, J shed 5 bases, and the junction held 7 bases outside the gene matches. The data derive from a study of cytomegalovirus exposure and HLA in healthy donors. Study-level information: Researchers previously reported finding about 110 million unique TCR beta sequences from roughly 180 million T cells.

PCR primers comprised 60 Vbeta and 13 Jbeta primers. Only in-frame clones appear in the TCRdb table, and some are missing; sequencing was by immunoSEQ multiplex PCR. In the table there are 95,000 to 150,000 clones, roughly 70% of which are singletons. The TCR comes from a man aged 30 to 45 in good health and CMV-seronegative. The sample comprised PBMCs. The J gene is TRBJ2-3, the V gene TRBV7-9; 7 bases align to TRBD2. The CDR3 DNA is TGTGCCAGCAGCTTACGAGCGGCGGGGGAAGATACGCAGTATTTT. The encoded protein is CASSLRAAGEDTQYF.